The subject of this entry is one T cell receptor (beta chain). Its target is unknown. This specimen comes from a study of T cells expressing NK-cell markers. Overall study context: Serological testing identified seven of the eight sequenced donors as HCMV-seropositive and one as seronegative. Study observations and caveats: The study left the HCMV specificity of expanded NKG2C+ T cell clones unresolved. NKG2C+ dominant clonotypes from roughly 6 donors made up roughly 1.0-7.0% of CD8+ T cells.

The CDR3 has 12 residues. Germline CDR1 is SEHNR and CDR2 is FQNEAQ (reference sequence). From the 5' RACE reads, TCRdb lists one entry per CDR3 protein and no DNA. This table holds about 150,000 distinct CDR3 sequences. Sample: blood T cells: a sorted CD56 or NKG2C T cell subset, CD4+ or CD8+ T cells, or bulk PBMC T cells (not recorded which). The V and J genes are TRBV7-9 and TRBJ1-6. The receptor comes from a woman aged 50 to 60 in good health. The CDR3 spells CASSLANSPLHF.